Listed below are T cell receptor beta chains from one sample, sequenced in a study of blood T cells in healthy people across ages. TCRdb reanalysed the 5' RACE reads using MiXCR and keeps one entry per CDR3 protein. The sample records roughly 930,000 distinct CDR3 sequences, roughly 52% being singletons. The sequenced material came from blood. The receptors were sampled from a man aged 25 to 40 in good health. CDR3s include the opening cysteine and the closing phenylalanine or tryptophan. The D gene is left open where the match is weak. The listing skips clone size in some rows; elsewhere it reads once, few, many or a size class.

V	D	size	J	DNA	CDR3
TRBV4-1	TRBD2	few	TRBJ2-3	TGCGCCAGCAGCCAAGATTCGGCTAGCGGGGGAACCACAGATACGCAGTATTTT	CASSQDSASGGTTDTQYF
TRBV29-1	TRBD1	few	TRBJ1-2	TGCAGCGTTGACGAGAGACGGACAGGGACTAACTATGGCTACACCTTC	CSVDERRTGTNYGYTF
TRBV7-3	-	-	TRBJ2-1	TGTGCCAGCAGCTTATCCGCGGGGCTTAACAATGAGCAGTTCTTC	CASSLSAGLNNEQFF
TRBV14	TRBD2	few	TRBJ2-1	TGTGCCAGCAGCCGAGTGGGACTAGCAGGCTACAATGAGCAGTTCTTC	CASSRVGLAGYNEQFF
TRBV9	-	-	TRBJ1-5	TGTGCCAGCAGCGTGCAGGCCGGAAGCAATCAGCCCCAGCATTTT	CASSVQAGSNQPQHF
TRBV12-5	-	-	TRBJ1-1	TGTGCTAGTGGTTTAAGGGAGAACACTGAAGCTTTCTTT	CASGLRENTEAFF
TRBV11-2	-	-	TRBJ2-1	TGTGCCAGCAGCTCCCGGCTAGCATACAATGAGCAGTTCTTC	CASSSRLAYNEQFF
TRBV5-1	TRBD1	few	TRBJ2-7	TGCGCCAGCAGCTCGATTCCGGGACAGGGATACGAGCAGTACTTC	CASSSIPGQGYEQYF
TRBV9	TRBD2	-	TRBJ2-1	TGTGCCAGCAGCGTAGATCTAGCGGGGTTCAATGAGCAGTTCTTC	CASSVDLAGFNEQFF
TRBV4-1	-	few	TRBJ2-7	TGCGCCAGCAGCCAAGGGAGTTGGAGTTTTGACTACGAGCAGTACTTC	CASSQGSWSFDYEQYF
TRBV10-3	-	-	TRBJ2-3	TGTGCCATCAGTGGGGAGGCGCCCACAGATACGCAGTATTTT	CAISGEAPTDTQYF
TRBV4-3	-	few	TRBJ2-1	TGCGCCAGCAGCCAAGCTAGCGAGGTTTACAATGAGCAGTTCTTC	CASSQASEVYNEQFF
TRBV20-1	TRBD2	-	TRBJ2-7	TGCAGTGCTACCCCACTAGCGGGGCAGATCTACGAGCAGTACTTC	CSATPLAGQIYEQYF
TRBV7-2	-	few	TRBJ2-3	TGTGCCAGCAGTTCCCAGGCAGGGGGGATAAACACAGATACGCAGTATTTT	CASSSQAGGINTDTQYF
TRBV29-1	TRBD1	-	TRBJ2-7	TGCAGCGTGACCCGGACAGGCAAGTACGAGCAGTACTTC	CSVTRTGKYEQYF
TRBV7-2	TRBD1	-	TRBJ2-7	TGTGCCAGCAGCGGGGGACAGGGGGGGGACGAGCAGTACTTC	CASSGGQGGDEQYF
TRBV6-2/TRBV6-3	-	-	TRBJ2-1	TGTGCCAGCATCCTTGGAGGAGGGGAGACCCAGTTCTTC	CASILGGGETQFF
TRBV4-3	-	-	TRBJ1-1	TGCGCCAGCAGCCAAGCCCCGACAACCCTGGCTGAAGCTTTCTTT	CASSQAPTTLAEAFF
TRBV7-9	TRBD1	few	TRBJ1-4	TGTGCCAGCAGCGCGACTACGACAGGGGGAATTGAAAAACTGTTTTTT	CASSATTTGGIEKLFF
TRBV6-2/TRBV6-3	-	-	TRBJ1-2	TGTGCCAGCACTTCCGGGACAACCCATGGCTACACCTTC	CASTSGTTHGYTF
TRBV4-1	-	-	TRBJ1-1	TGCACCAGCAGCCAAGAGGGAAGCATGAACACTGAAGCTTTCTTT	CTSSQEGSMNTEAFF
TRBV5-5	-	-	TRBJ1-2	TGTGCCAGCAGCCCCCAGGCAGCGACTTATGGCTACACCTTC	CASSPQAATYGYTF
TRBV7-7	-	-	TRBJ2-5	TGTGCTAGCAGCCGATGGGTGGGCGGAGAGACCCAGTACTTC	CASSRWVGGETQYF
TRBV9	-	-	TRBJ2-5	TGTGCCAGCAGCCCAGATGGGGGACTTCAAGAGACCCAGTACTTC	CASSPDGGLQETQYF
TRBV20-1	-	-	TRBJ2-3	TGCAGTGCTAGGGACGAGGGGGAGTATATGACAGATACGCAGTATTTT	CSARDEGEYMTDTQYF
TRBV9	TRBD2	few	TRBJ2-1	TGTGCCAGCAGCGAGGGGACTAGTCTCTACAATGAGCAGTTCTTC	CASSEGTSLYNEQFF
TRBV4-1	-	few	TRBJ1-4	TGCGCCAGCAGCCAACCCGACGGGCGGGAAAAACTGTTTTTT	CASSQPDGREKLFF
TRBV12-3/TRBV12-4	TRBD1	once	TRBJ1-2	TGTGCCAGCAGGGGACAGGGAACACCTCTATGGAGCTACACCTTC	CASRGQGTPLWSYTF
TRBV20-1	TRBD2	-	TRBJ2-1	TGCAGTGCTAGGGGGACTAGCGGGGGAAGTTTTAAATACTCCTACAATGAGCAGTTCTTC	CSARGTSGGSFKYSYNEQFF
TRBV5-1	TRBD1	-	TRBJ1-1	TGCGCCAGCAGCCCTGACAGGGGCGGAGGCACTGAAGCTTTCTTT	CASSPDRGGGTEAFF
TRBV29-1	-	few	TRBJ1-1	TGCAGCGTTACCCCCCATGGGAACACTGAAGCTTTCTTT	CSVTPHGNTEAFF
TRBV7-2	-	-	TRBJ2-5	TGTGCCAGCAGCTTAGTGCTCGCGGAGAGAGAGACCCAGTACTTC	CASSLVLAERETQYF
TRBV5-6	-	-	TRBJ1-5	TGTGCCAGCAGCTCCCGACACAATAGCAATCAGCCCCAGCATTTT	CASSSRHNSNQPQHF
TRBV7-3	-	few	TRBJ2-3	TGTGCCAGCAGCTACGGAGCAGGCACAGATACGCAGTATTTT	CASSYGAGTDTQYF
TRBV11-2	-	-	TRBJ1-2	TGTGCCAGCAGTTTATCTGGACAGCTACTAAACTATGGCTACACCTTC	CASSLSGQLLNYGYTF
TRBV21-1	-	few	TRBJ2-2	TGTGCCAGCAGCAATCTCGGAGACAGAGACAACACCGGGGAGCTGTTTTTT	CASSNLGDRDNTGELFF
TRBV12-3/TRBV12-4	-	few	TRBJ2-1	TGTGCCAGCAGCCCATATCAGAGCTCCTACAATGAGCAGTTCTTC	CASSPYQSSYNEQFF
TRBV20-1	-	-	TRBJ2-3	TGCAGTGCTAGAGGTTTCTACGGGAGAGTTGGCACAGATACGCAGTATTTT	CSARGFYGRVGTDTQYF
TRBV4-3	-	-	TRBJ2-1	TGCGCCAGCAGCCCCGGATCCCATGAGCAGTTCTTC	CASSPGSHEQFF
TRBV7-2	-	few	TRBJ1-5	TGTGCCAGCAGCAAGGAGTACAATCAGCCCCAGCATTTT	CASSKEYNQPQHF
TRBV12-3/TRBV12-4	-	-	TRBJ1-1	TGTGCCAGCAGTTTGGAGCAGGGGAGGACTGAAGCTTTCTTT	CASSLEQGRTEAFF
TRBV28	-	-	TRBJ2-7	TGTGCCAGCAATCCACTGCTTCACTACGAGCAGTACTTC	CASNPLLHYEQYF
TRBV20-1	-	few	TRBJ1-1	TGCAGTGCTAGGAGGCAAGCGAACACTGAAGCTTTCTTT	CSARRQANTEAFF
TRBV28	-	-	TRBJ1-1	TGTGCCAGCAGTTTATTTGGAGGCGCCGTTTTGAACACTGAAGCTTTCTTT	CASSLFGGAVLNTEAFF
TRBV6-1	-	-	TRBJ2-7	TGTGCCAGCAGTGAAGACGACTCATTCGAGCAGTACTTC	CASSEDDSFEQYF
TRBV20-1	TRBD1	-	TRBJ2-5	TGCAGTGCTTCCGGGACAGGGGGAGAGACCCAGTACTTC	CSASGTGGETQYF
TRBV6-1	TRBD1	-	TRBJ1-1	TGTGCCAGCAGTGAAGAGGGGGCCGCTGAAGCTTTCTTT	CASSEEGAAEAFF
TRBV20-1	TRBD1	few	TRBJ1-2	TGCGTTCTGGGACAGGCCCATTACTATGGCTACACCTTC	CVLGQAHYYGYTF
TRBV20-1	-	-	TRBJ2-2	TGCAGTGCTAGAACAGCAAGCACCGGGGAGCTGTTTTTT	CSARTASTGELFF
TRBV20-1	TRBD1	-	TRBJ1-1	TGCAGTGCTAGAGATGGAGGGGGACAGTTGAACACTGAAGCTTTCTTT	CSARDGGGQLNTEAFF
TRBV9	TRBD1	-	TRBJ2-7	TGTGTCAGCAGCGTAGATTCAGGGGGTCTATACGAGCAGTACTTC	CVSSVDSGGLYEQYF
TRBV28	-	-	TRBJ2-6	TGTGCCAGCAGCCTAACAGGAGCCCCATACTCTGGGGCCAACGTCCTGACTTTC	CASSLTGAPYSGANVLTF
TRBV12-3/TRBV12-4	-	many	TRBJ1-5	TGTGCCACCGCAGGGGGCAATCAGCCCCAGCATTTT	CATAGGNQPQHF
TRBV28	-	-	TRBJ1-4	TGTGCCAGCGAGGGGCCCCAAAATGAAAAACTGTTTTTT	CASEGPQNEKLFF
TRBV28	-	-	TRBJ1-1	TGTGCCAGCACTCGGGCAGGGTCCTACACTGAAGCTTTCTTT	CASTRAGSYTEAFF